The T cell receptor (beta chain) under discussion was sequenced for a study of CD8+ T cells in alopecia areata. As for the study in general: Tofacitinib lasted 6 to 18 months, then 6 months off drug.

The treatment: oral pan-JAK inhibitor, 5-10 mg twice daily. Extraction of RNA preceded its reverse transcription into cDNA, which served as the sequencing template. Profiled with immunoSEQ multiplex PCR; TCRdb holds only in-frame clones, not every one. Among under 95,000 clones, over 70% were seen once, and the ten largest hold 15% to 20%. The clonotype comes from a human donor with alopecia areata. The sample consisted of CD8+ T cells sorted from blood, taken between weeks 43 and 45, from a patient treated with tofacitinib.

CDR3 residues: CASSIGSSDTQYF. The CDR3 bases are TGTGCCAGTAGTATAGGGTCTTCAGATACGCAGTATTTT. The chain links TRBV19 to TRBJ2-3; D uncertain. This CDR3 spans 13 amino acids. V lost 1 base, J lost 4 bases, and 6 bases lay in between. Germline V gene sequence: CDR1 LNHDA, CDR2 SQIVND (reference sequence).